A selection of T cell receptor beta chains follows, all from one sample in a study of blood T cell repertoires in COVID-19. The repertoire was sequenced with immunoSEQ multiplex PCR; TCRdb's copy has only in-frame clones and lacks some. The sample yields around 250,000 clones, 82% seen once. Specimen: peripheral blood. These receptor sequences come from a young woman with acute or convalescent COVID-19. Each CDR3 is given with its conserved first and last residue. The D gene is left open where the match is weak. Clone sizes are given selectively: once, few, many, or a class where the clone is expanded.

D: TRBD1
size: -
V: TRBV3-1/TRBV3-2
J: TRBJ2-5
DNA: TGTGCCAGCAGCCAAGGGACAGGTCAAGAGACCCAGTACTTC
CDR3: CASSQGTGQETQYF

D: -
size: -
V: TRBV20-1
J: TRBJ1-2
DNA: TGCAGTGCAAGTACAGGACAGACAGATGGCTACACCTTC
CDR3: CSASTGQTDGYTF

D: TRBD1
size: -
V: TRBV10-3
J: TRBJ2-1
DNA: TGTGCCATCAGTGAGTCAGTCCAGGGGGCCTCTGAGCAGTTCTTC
CDR3: CAISESVQGASEQFF

D: -
size: -
V: TRBV7-2
J: TRBJ2-1
DNA: TGTGCCAGCAGCTCGAGCTCCGGACTCTCCCACAATGAGCAGTTCTTC
CDR3: CASSSSSGLSHNEQFF

D: TRBD1
size: -
V: TRBV6-2/TRBV6-3
J: TRBJ2-1
DNA: TGTGCCAGCAGTTCCAGACAGGGCGGAACCTACAATGAGCAGTTCTTC
CDR3: CASSSRQGGTYNEQFF

D: -
size: -
V: TRBV27
J: TRBJ2-1
DNA: TGTGCCAGCAGTTTAAGGCGCGGGCTCCGCAGAAATGAGCAGTTCTTC
CDR3: CASSLRRGLRRNEQFF

D: -
size: -
V: TRBV5-1
J: TRBJ2-3
DNA: TGCGCCAGCAGCCCCCCTACAGATACGCAGTATTTT
CDR3: CASSPPTDTQYF

D: TRBD2
size: -
V: TRBV19
J: TRBJ2-1
DNA: TGTGCCAGTAGTGTGGTAGCGGGAGTGGGGTCCTACAATGAGCAGTTCTTC
CDR3: CASSVVAGVGSYNEQFF

D: -
size: -
V: TRBV7-9
J: TRBJ1-4
DNA: TGTGCCAGCAGCTCCACAGGGACCTGGGAAAAACTGTTTTTT
CDR3: CASSSTGTWEKLFF

D: TRBD1
size: -
V: TRBV7-2
J: TRBJ1-2
DNA: TGTGCCAGCAGCCTGGGACAGGCTCCAAACTATGGCTACACCTTC
CDR3: CASSLGQAPNYGYTF

D: TRBD2
size: -
V: TRBV4-1
J: TRBJ2-1
DNA: TGCGCCAGCAGCCAAGAATGGAGGGTAGCGGGTAATGAGCAGTTCTTC
CDR3: CASSQEWRVAGNEQFF

D: -
size: -
V: TRBV30
J: TRBJ1-3
DNA: TGTGCCTGGAGTGCCCCGGGATCCAACTCTGGAAACACCATATATTTT
CDR3: CAWSAPGSNSGNTIYF

D: -
size: -
V: TRBV18
J: TRBJ2-7
DNA: TGTGCCAGCTCACCTCCCGCCCCGGGGGAGGAGCAGTACTTC
CDR3: CASSPPAPGEEQYF

D: -
size: -
V: TRBV4-3
J: TRBJ2-5
DNA: TGCGCCAGCAGCCAAGGTCTGGGCCTCCAAGAGACCCAGTACTTC
CDR3: CASSQGLGLQETQYF

D: -
size: -
V: TRBV5-1
J: TRBJ1-1
DNA: TGCGCCAGCAGCTTTCAGGTCGGCGCTGAAGCTTTCTTT
CDR3: CASSFQVGAEAFF

D: TRBD2
size: once
V: TRBV9
J: TRBJ2-2
DNA: TGTGCCAGCAGCGTAGTATCGGGAACTCCGGGGGGGACCAACACCGGGGAGCTGTTTTTT
CDR3: CASSVVSGTPGGTNTGELFF

D: TRBD1
size: few
V: TRBV6-6
J: TRBJ2-1
DNA: TGTGCCAGCGGAGGACAATTAGACAGGGCTCCCAATGAGCAGTTCTTC
CDR3: CASGGQLDRAPNEQFF

D: TRBD1
size: -
V: TRBV6-5
J: TRBJ1-1
DNA: TGTGCCAGCAGACTCGACAGGGGTGGGAACACTGAAGCTTTCTTT
CDR3: CASRLDRGGNTEAFF

D: -
size: -
V: TRBV15
J: TRBJ2-1
DNA: TGTGCCACCAGCGGCCTTAACAATGAGCAGTTCTTC
CDR3: CATSGLNNEQFF

D: TRBD1
size: few
V: TRBV5-6
J: TRBJ1-4
DNA: TGTGCCAGCAGCTTCGACAGGGTCAGTACTGAAAAACTGTTTTTT
CDR3: CASSFDRVSTEKLFF

D: -
size: -
V: TRBV5-1
J: TRBJ1-6
DNA: TGCGCCAGCAGCTTTTCAGACAGGAAAGCTTCACCCCTCCACTTT
CDR3: CASSFSDRKASPLHF

D: -
size: -
V: TRBV24-1
J: TRBJ2-1
DNA: TGTGCCACCAGTGCGGACTCCCGTTCGGGGGAGCAGTTCTTC
CDR3: CATSADSRSGEQFF

D: TRBD2
size: many
V: TRBV7-3
J: TRBJ2-1
DNA: TGTGCCAGCAGCTTAAACCCTAGCGGGAGTCTAAATGAGCAGTTCTTC
CDR3: CASSLNPSGSLNEQFF

D: TRBD1
size: -
V: TRBV5-5
J: TRBJ1-1
DNA: TGTGCCAGCAGCCCGGGGACAGTGAACACTGAAGCTTTCTTT
CDR3: CASSPGTVNTEAFF

D: TRBD1
size: -
V: TRBV14
J: TRBJ1-1
DNA: TGTGCCAGCAGCCAAGCCAGGGGGTCGAGCACTGAAGCTTTCTTT
CDR3: CASSQARGSSTEAFF

D: TRBD1
size: few
V: TRBV5-1
J: TRBJ1-3
DNA: TGCGCCAGCAGCCTCACCGGGACAGCTTCTGGAAACACCATATATTTT
CDR3: CASSLTGTASGNTIYF

D: -
size: -
V: TRBV20-1
J: TRBJ2-3
DNA: TGCAGTGCTAGTAGCCGCACAGATACGCAGTATTTT
CDR3: CSASSRTDTQYF

D: -
size: once
V: TRBV7-3
J: TRBJ2-1
DNA: TGTGCCAGCAGCTTGAGGGCCAGGGAGGACAATGAGCAGTTCTTC
CDR3: CASSLRAREDNEQFF

D: -
size: -
V: TRBV28
J: TRBJ1-4
DNA: TGTGCCAGCAGAGAGCACAGTAATGAAAAACTGTTTTTT
CDR3: CASREHSNEKLFF

D: TRBD1
size: -
V: TRBV28
J: TRBJ1-2
DNA: TGTGCCAGCAGTTTCGGGCAGGGGGCGGGTGGCTACACCTTC
CDR3: CASSFGQGAGGYTF

D: TRBD2
size: -
V: TRBV27
J: TRBJ2-1
DNA: TGTGCCAGCAGTCAAGGACTAGCGGGAAGGAATGAGCAGTTCTTC
CDR3: CASSQGLAGRNEQFF

D: TRBD1
size: -
V: TRBV6-5
J: TRBJ2-5
DNA: TGTGCCAGCAGACGTAAAGGGACAGCCCAAGAGACCCAGTACTTC
CDR3: CASRRKGTAQETQYF

D: -
size: -
V: TRBV2
J: TRBJ2-7
DNA: TGTGCCAGCAGTGAAGGGGCAGGGAACTCCTACGAGCAGTACTTC
CDR3: CASSEGAGNSYEQYF

D: -
size: -
V: TRBV2
J: TRBJ1-1
DNA: TGTGCCAGCAGCGCCCCGACCCGGGGGGCTGAAGCTTTCTTT
CDR3: CASSAPTRGAEAFF

D: -
size: -
V: TRBV21-1
J: TRBJ2-2
DNA: TGTGCCAGCAGCAAAGGGAGGACAGTGTGTGGGGAGCTGTTTTTT
CDR3: CASSKGRTVCGELFF

D: -
size: few
V: TRBV6-2/TRBV6-3
J: TRBJ1-6
DNA: TGTGCCAGCAGTCCGGGAGGGGCCTATAATTCACCCCTCCACTTT
CDR3: CASSPGGAYNSPLHF

D: -
size: -
V: TRBV28
J: TRBJ1-2
DNA: TGTGCCAGCAACCCCCAAAGACAGCTTTCTAACTATGGCTACACCTTC
CDR3: CASNPQRQLSNYGYTF

D: TRBD2
size: -
V: TRBV3-1/TRBV3-2
J: TRBJ2-7
DNA: TGTGCCAGCAGCCACGGACTAGCGGGGACCCTCTACGAGCAGTACTTC
CDR3: CASSHGLAGTLYEQYF

D: -
size: once
V: TRBV7-2
J: TRBJ2-7
DNA: TGTGCCAGCAGCTTTGAACAGCGGAACTCCTACGAGCAGTACTTC
CDR3: CASSFEQRNSYEQYF

D: -
size: once
V: TRBV30
J: TRBJ1-5
DNA: TGTGCCTGGAGTAGCCTGGGGGGGGCGGGTCAGCCCCAGCATTTT
CDR3: CAWSSLGGAGQPQHF

D: -
size: -
V: TRBV28
J: TRBJ1-5
DNA: TGTGCCAGCAGGGCCCTGGGGGGAAGCAATCAGCCCCAGCATTTT
CDR3: CASRALGGSNQPQHF

D: -
size: -
V: TRBV11-2
J: TRBJ2-1
DNA: TGTGCCAGCAGCTTATTAGTAAATGAGCAGTTCTTC
CDR3: CASSLLVNEQFF

D: -
size: once
V: TRBV11-2
J: TRBJ1-2
DNA: TGTGCCAGCAGCTCGGGTGGCGGGGGTGGCTACACCTTC
CDR3: CASSSGGGGGYTF

D: -
size: -
V: TRBV11-2
J: TRBJ1-5
DNA: TGTGCCAGCAGCTTAGATAGCGGGCAGTTAAATACCCAGCATTTT
CDR3: CASSLDSGQLNTQHF

D: TRBD1
size: -
V: TRBV19
J: TRBJ1-4
DNA: TGTGCCAGTAGGACAGGGGGAACTAATGAAAAACTGTTTTTT
CDR3: CASRTGGTNEKLFF

D: -
size: -
V: TRBV7-9
J: TRBJ2-5
DNA: TGTGCCAGCATGACAGTCCAAGAGACCCAGTACTTC
CDR3: CASMTVQETQYF

D: TRBD1
size: once
V: TRBV3-1/TRBV3-2
J: TRBJ1-2
DNA: TGTGCCAGCAGCCAATTTGGGGGACAGGGCTATGGCTACACCTTC
CDR3: CASSQFGGQGYGYTF

D: -
size: -
V: TRBV19
J: TRBJ2-7
DNA: TGTGCCAGTAGTGAGTTGGGCGGGACCCACTCCTACGAGCAGTACTTC
CDR3: CASSELGGTHSYEQYF

D: TRBD1
size: -
V: TRBV18
J: TRBJ2-5
DNA: TGTGCCAGCTCGCCAGACAGGGGACAAGAGACCCAGTACTTC
CDR3: CASSPDRGQETQYF

D: -
size: -
V: TRBV7-9
J: TRBJ2-2
DNA: TGTGCCAGCAGCCCACTCTGGTGGAACACCGGGGAGCTGTTTTTT
CDR3: CASSPLWWNTGELFF

D: -
size: once
V: TRBV7-9
J: TRBJ2-3
DNA: TGTGCCAGCAGCCCGAACAGGGATACGCAGTATTTT
CDR3: CASSPNRDTQYF

D: TRBD1
size: -
V: TRBV6-1
J: TRBJ2-1
DNA: TGTGCCAGCAGTGAATCGACAGGGACCTACAATGAGCAGTTCTTC
CDR3: CASSESTGTYNEQFF